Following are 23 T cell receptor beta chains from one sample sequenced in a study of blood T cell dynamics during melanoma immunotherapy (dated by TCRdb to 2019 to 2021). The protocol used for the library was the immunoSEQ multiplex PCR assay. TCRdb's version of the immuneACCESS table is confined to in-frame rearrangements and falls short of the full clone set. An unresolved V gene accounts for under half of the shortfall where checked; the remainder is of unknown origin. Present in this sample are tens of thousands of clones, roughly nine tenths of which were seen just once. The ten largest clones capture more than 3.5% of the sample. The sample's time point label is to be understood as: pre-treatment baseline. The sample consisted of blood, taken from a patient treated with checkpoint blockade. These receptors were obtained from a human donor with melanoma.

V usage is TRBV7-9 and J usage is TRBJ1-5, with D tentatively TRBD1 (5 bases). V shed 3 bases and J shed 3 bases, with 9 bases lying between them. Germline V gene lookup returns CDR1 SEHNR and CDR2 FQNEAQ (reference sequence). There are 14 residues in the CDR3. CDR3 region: CASSFGTVNQPQHF. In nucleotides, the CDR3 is TGTGCCAGCAGCTTCGGGACGGTCAATCAGCCCCAGCATTTT.

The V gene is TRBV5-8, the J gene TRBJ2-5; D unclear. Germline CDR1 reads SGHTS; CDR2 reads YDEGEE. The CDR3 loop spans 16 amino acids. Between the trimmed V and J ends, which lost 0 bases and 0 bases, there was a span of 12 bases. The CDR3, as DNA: TGTGCCAGCAGCTTGGGGTCGCTTGGATACCAAGAGACCCAGTACTTC. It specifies CASSLGSLGYQETQYF.

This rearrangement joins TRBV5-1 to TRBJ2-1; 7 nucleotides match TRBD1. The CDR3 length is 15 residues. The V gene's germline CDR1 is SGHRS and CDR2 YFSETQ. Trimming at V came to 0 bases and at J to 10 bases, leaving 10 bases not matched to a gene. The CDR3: CASSLVGTASREQFF. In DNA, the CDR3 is TGCGCCAGCAGCTTGGTCGGGACAGCTTCCCGCGAGCAGTTCTTC.

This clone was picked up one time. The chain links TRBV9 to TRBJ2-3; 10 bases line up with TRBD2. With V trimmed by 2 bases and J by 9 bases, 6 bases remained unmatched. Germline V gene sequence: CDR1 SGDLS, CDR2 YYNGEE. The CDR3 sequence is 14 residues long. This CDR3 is CASSVSGRGDTQYF. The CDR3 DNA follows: TGTGCCAGCAGCGTGAGCGGGAGGGGGGACACGCAGTATTTT.

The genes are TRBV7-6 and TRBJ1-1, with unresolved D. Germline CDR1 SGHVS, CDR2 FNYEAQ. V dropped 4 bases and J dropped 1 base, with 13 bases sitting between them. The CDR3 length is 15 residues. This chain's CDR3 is CASSSTPVPNTEAFF. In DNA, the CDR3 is TGTGCCAGCAGCTCCACGCCCGTCCCGAACACTGAAGCTTTCTTT.

The CDR3 nucleotides are TGTGCCAGCAGCCGGAGCGGGAGCTACAATGAGCAGTTCTTC. Its translation: CASSRSGSYNEQFF. This chain uses TRBV5-4 with TRBJ2-1; 8 bases are a match to TRBD2. This CDR3 has 14 residues. The V gene end was trimmed by 4 bases and the J gene end by 3 bases; junction bases not matched to a gene: 3. The germline V gene encodes CDR1 SGHNT and CDR2 YYREEE (reference sequence).

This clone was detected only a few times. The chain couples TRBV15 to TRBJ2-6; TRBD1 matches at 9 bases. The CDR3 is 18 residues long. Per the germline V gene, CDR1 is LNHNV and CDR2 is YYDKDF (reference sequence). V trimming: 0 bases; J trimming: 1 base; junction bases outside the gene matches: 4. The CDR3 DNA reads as TGTGCCACCAGCAGAGATAAAGGGACAGGGTCTGGGGCCAACGTCCTGACTTTC. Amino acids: CATSRDKGTGSGANVLTF.

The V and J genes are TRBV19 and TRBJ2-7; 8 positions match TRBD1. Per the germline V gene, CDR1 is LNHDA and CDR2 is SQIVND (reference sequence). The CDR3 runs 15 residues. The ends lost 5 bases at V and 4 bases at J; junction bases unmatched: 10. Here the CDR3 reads CASSASPGQVYEQYF. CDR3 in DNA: TGTGCCAGTAGTGCCTCACCGGGACAGGTTTACGAGCAGTACTTC. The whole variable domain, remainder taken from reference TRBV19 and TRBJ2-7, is DGGITQSPKYLFRKEGQNVTLSCEQNLNHDAMYWYRQDPGQGLRLIYYSQIVNDFQKGDIAEGYSVSREKKESFPLTVTSAQKNPTAFYLCASSASPGQVYEQYFGPGTRLTVT.

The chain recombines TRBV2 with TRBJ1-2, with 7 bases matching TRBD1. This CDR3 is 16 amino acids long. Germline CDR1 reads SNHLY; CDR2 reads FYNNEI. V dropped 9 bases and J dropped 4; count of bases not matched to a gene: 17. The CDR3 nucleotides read TGTGCCAGGGGCCTGGGGACAGCCCGTTCTCTCTATGGCTACACCTTC. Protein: CARGLGTARSLYGYTF. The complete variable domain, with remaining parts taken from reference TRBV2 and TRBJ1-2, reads EPEVTQTPSHQVTQMGQEVILRCVPISNHLYFYWYRQILGQKVEFLVSFYNNEISEKSEIFDDQFSVERPDGSNFTLKIRSTKLEDSAMYFCARGLGTARSLYGYTFGSGTRLTVV.

CDR3 bases: TGTGCCAGCAGCCTGGAGTGGAAGGACACTGAAGCTTTCTTT. It yields the protein CASSLEWKDTEAFF. The chain carries TRBV5-8 and TRBJ1-1; unclear D gene. Germline V gives CDR1 SGHTS, CDR2 YDEGEE. The CDR3 sequence is 14 residues long. Trimming pared 4 bases from V and 3 bases from J, leaving 13 bases between.

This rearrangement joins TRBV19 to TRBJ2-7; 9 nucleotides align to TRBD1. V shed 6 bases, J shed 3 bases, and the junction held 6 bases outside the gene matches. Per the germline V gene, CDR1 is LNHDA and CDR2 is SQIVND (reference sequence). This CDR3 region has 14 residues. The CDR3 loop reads CASRKDRGHYEQYF. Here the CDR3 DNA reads TGTGCCAGTAGGAAGGACAGGGGCCACTACGAGCAGTACTTC.

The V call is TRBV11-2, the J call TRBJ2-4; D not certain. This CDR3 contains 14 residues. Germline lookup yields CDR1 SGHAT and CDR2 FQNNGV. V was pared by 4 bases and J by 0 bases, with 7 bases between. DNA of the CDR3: TGTGCCAGCAGCTCCCCGTTAGCCAAAAACATTCAGTACTTC. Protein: CASSSPLAKNIQYF.

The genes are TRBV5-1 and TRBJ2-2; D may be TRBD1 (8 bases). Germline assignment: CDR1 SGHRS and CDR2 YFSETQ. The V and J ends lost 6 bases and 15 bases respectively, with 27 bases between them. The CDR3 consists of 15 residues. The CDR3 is CASTTPDREGRRLFF. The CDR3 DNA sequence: TGCGCCAGCACCACCCCGGACAGGGAGGGCCGGAGGTTGTTTTTT.

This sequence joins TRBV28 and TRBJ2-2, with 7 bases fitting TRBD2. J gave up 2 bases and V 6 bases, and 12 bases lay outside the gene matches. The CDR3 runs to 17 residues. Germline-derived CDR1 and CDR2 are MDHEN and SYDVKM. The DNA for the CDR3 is TGTGCCAGCAGATATTGGGGCGGGAGCGGCAACACCGGGGAGCTGTTTTTT. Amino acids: CASRYWGGSGNTGELFF.

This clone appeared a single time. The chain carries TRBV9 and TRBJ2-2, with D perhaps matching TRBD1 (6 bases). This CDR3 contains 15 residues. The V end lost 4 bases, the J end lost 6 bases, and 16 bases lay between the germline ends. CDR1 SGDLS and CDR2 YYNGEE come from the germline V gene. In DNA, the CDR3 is TGTGCCAGCAGCCCAAACAGGGTATCGGCCGGGGAGCTGTTTTTT. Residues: CASSPNRVSAGELFF.

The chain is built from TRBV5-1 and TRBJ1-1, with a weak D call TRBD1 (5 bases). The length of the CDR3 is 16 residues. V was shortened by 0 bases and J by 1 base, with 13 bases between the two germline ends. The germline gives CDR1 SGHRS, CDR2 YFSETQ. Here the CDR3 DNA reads TGCGCCAGCAGCTTGGGAATGGGACGGGGGAACACTGAAGCTTTCTTT. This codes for CASSLGMGRGNTEAFF.

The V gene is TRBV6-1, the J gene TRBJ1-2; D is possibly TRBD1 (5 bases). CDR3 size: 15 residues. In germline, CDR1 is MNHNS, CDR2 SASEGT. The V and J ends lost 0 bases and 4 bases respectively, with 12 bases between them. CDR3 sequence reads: CASSEAGAKRYGYTF. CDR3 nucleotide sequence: TGTGCCAGCAGTGAAGCAGGGGCCAAGCGCTATGGCTACACCTTC.

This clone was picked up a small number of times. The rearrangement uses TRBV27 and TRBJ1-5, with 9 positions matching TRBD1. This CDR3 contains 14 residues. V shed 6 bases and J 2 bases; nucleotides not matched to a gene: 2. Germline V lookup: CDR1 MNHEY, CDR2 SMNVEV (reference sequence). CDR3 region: CASRRDRGNQPQHF. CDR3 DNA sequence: TGTGCCAGCAGAAGGGACAGGGGCAATCAGCCCCAGCATTTT.

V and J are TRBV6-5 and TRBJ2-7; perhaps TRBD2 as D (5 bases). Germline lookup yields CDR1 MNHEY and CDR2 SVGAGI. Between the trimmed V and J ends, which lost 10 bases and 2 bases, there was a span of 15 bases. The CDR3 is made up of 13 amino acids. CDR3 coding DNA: TGTGCCACCAAGAGGACTTGGGCCTACGAGCAGTACTTC. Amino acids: CATKRTWAYEQYF.

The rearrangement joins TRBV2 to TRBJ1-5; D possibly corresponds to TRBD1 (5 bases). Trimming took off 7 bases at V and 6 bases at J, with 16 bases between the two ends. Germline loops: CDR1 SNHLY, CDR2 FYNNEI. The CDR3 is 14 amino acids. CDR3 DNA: TGTGCCAGCATTGGGAGGGGCGGGGGTCAGCCCCAGCATTTT. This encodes CASIGRGGGQPQHF.

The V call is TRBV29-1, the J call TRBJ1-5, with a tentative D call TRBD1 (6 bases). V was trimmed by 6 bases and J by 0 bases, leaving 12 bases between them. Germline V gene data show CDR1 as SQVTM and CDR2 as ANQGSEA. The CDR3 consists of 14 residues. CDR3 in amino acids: CSVRDTYSNQPQHF. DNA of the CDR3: TGCAGCGTCCGGGACACCTATAGCAATCAGCCCCAGCATTTT.

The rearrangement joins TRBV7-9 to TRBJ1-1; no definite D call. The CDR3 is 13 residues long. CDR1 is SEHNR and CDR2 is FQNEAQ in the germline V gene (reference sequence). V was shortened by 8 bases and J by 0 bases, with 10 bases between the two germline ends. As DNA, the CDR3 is TGTGCCAGCCGTACCGGAGTGAACACTGAAGCTTTCTTT. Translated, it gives CASRTGVNTEAFF.

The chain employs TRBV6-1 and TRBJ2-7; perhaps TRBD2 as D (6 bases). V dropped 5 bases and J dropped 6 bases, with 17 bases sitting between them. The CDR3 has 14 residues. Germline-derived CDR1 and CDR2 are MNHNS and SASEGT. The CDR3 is CASSPGTQVSEQYF. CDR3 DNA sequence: TGTGCCAGCAGTCCCGGGACTCAGGTGTCCGAGCAGTACTTC.